This TCR beta chain stems from a study of T cell repertoires in cytomegalovirus infection. Study background: Through public TCR beta signatures, both CMV infection and matching HLA type were indicated.

In its sample, this clonotype was seen a few times. Its antigen is not known. TCRdb re-derived calls from the reads in MiXCR, one entry per CDR3 protein. Among more than 140,000 distinct CDR3 sequences listed, roughly 6% were seen once. After removal of 6 bases from V and 2 bases from J, the junction contained 9 bases not matched to a gene. The V gene's germline CDR1 is DFQATT and CDR2 SNEGSKA (reference sequence). This CDR3 spans 14 amino acids. Study conclusions and caveats: People with CMV and the relevant HLA were identified by cumulative public TCR beta family frequency.

The sample comprised PBMCs. This clonotype originated in a human donor in good health (CMV status not recorded). Some clones in this sample may be carry-over from other donors' samples. The V call is TRBV20-1, the J call TRBJ2-5; TRBD2 matches 7 bases. The CDR3 DNA reads as TGCAGTGCCCCGCCAGCGGGGTTTCAAGAGACCCAGTACTTC. Protein sequence: CSAPPAGFQETQYF.